What follows are 25 T cell receptor beta chains derived from one specimen sequenced in a study of T cells in Graves' hyperthyroidism and ophthalmopathy. The TCR beta CDR3 regions underwent amplification using RNA transcripts as the source. The study used the HTBI primer set for a first-round RT-PCR of the TCR CDR3. Each CDR3 protein is one row after TCRdb ran MiXCR on the multiplex PCR reads. Here the sample spans hundreds of thousands of distinct CDR3 sequences, around a quarter being singletons. Sequencing was performed on blood. These receptors were collected from a man aged 50 or older with Graves' hyperthyroidism.

This clonotype was detected ten times or more. This rearrangement joins TRBV2 to TRBJ2-7; 10 bases fit TRBD2. The ends lost 5 bases at V and 5 bases at J; junction bases unmatched: 12. The CDR3 contains 16 residues. CDR1 and CDR2 from the germline V gene are SNHLY and FYNNEI. CDR3: CASSTASGRRGNEQYF. The CDR3 nucleotides are TGTGCCAGCAGTACGGCTAGCGGGAGAAGAGGGAACGAGCAGTACTTC.

Comment on this clonotype: With a much larger clone just one base away, this may be a read error. This chain joins TRBV20-1 and TRBJ2-7, with a possible D match to TRBD2 (6 bases). The CDR3 loop spans 13 amino acids. Germline V lookup: CDR1 DFQATT, CDR2 SNEGSKA (reference sequence). With 4 bases removed from V and 9 bases from J, the gap between germline ends came to 19 bases. The CDR3 DNA sequence: TGCAGTGCTACGGTCCGGGGGTGGGGCGGGCAGTACTTC. Its protein is CSATVRGWGGQYF.

CDR3 nucleotide sequence: TGTGCCAGCAGCTTAAACCCCTACGAGCAGTACTTC. Translation gives CASSLNPYEQYF. V usage is TRBV7-2 and J usage is TRBJ2-7; the D is unclear. Trimming cost V 2 bases and J 2 bases, with 4 bases left between them. The CDR3 has 12 amino acids. Per germline, CDR1 SGHTA and CDR2 FQGNSA.

V usage is TRBV11-2 and J usage is TRBJ2-1; D ambiguous. V was shortened by 2 bases and J by 8 bases, with 10 bases between the two germline ends. From germline, CDR1 is SGHAT and CDR2 FQNNGV. The CDR3 totals 13 residues. CDR3 sequence reads: CASSLLRVDEQFF. In DNA form, the CDR3 reads TGTGCCAGCAGCTTATTAAGAGTCGATGAGCAGTTCTTC. Supplemented by reference TRBV11-2 and TRBJ2-1, the full variable domain reads EAGVAQSPRYKIIEKRQSVAFWCNPISGHATLYWYQQILGQGPKLLIQFQNNGVVDDSQLPKDRFSAERLKGVDSTLKIQPAKLEDSAVYLCASSLLRVDEQFFGPGTRLTVL.

V gene TRBV3-1 combines with J gene TRBJ1-3; D may be TRBD1 (6 bases). Trimming pared 0 bases from V and 5 bases from J, leaving 11 bases between. The V gene's germline CDR1 is LGHDT and CDR2 YNNKEL (reference sequence). CDR3 size: 15 residues. CDR3 in DNA: TGTGCCAGCAGCCAAGATCCAGGGGCCCGAAACACCATATATTTT. Translating it yields CASSQDPGARNTIYF.

The rearrangement uses TRBV4-1 and TRBJ2-2; 7 positions agree with TRBD2. V lost 0 bases to trimming and J lost 6 bases; unmatched junction nucleotides: 10. This CDR3 has 17 amino acids. CDR1 is MGHRA, CDR2 YSYEKL, per germline. As DNA, the CDR3 is TGCGCCAGCAGCCAAGAGGCAAGGGCTAGCGGTTCCGGGGAGCTGTTTTTT. Translating it yields CASSQEARASGSGELFF.

Regarding this clonotype: A much larger clone differs by one base, so this may be a read error. This rearrangement joins TRBV7-2 to TRBJ2-7, with 8 nucleotides matching TRBD1. This CDR3 comprises 15 residues. J lost 5 bases, V lost 3 bases, and 9 bases had no gene match. The germline V gene has CDR1 SGHTA and CDR2 FQGNSA. The CDR3 sequence: CASSLGADRAHEQYF. CDR3 coding DNA: TGTGCCAGCAGCTTGGGGGCGGACAGGGCTCACGAGCAGTACTTC. Using reference TRBV7-2 and TRBJ2-7 for the parts outside the CDR3, the full variable domain is GAGVSQSPSNKVTEKGKDVELRCDPISGHTALYWYRQSLGQGLEFLIYFQGNSAPDKSGLPSDRFSAERTGGSVSTLTIQRTQQEDSAVYLCASSLGADRAHEQYFGPGTRLTVT.

This rearrangement joins TRBV5-1 to TRBJ2-5, with 15 bases identical to TRBD2. The germline CDR1 and CDR2 sequences are SGHRS and YFSETQ. The CDR3 loop spans 15 amino acids. J gave up 4 bases and V 4 bases, and 2 bases lay outside the gene matches. CDR3 nucleotides: TGCGCCAGCAGCGGACTAGCGGGAGGGGCAGAGACCCAGTACTTC. Its translation: CASSGLAGGAETQYF.

This sequence joins TRBV29-1 and TRBJ2-7, with a weak D call TRBD2 (6 bases). The CDR3 totals 15 residues. The germline gives CDR1 SQVTM, CDR2 ANQGSEA. Trimming shortened V by 5 bases and J by 0 bases, and 17 bases separated the two germline ends. For the CDR3, the DNA is TGCAGCGTTCTTAAACTTAGCGGCATCTCCTACGAGCAGTACTTC. The encoded protein is CSVLKLSGISYEQYF.

About this clonotype itself: A much larger clonotype is one base distant, so this may be a read error. It is likely a read error, because the conserved phenylalanine at the end of the CDR3 is missing. The genes are TRBV6-5 and TRBJ1-1, with D possibly matching TRBD1 (6 bases). This CDR3 comprises 12 residues. Trimming removed 4 bases from V and 5 bases from J, with 8 bases in between. The germline V gene has CDR1 MNHEY and CDR2 SVGAGI. CDR3 residues: CASSSRGTEAFL. The CDR3 DNA reads as TGTGCCAGCAGTTCGAGGGGGACTGAAGCTTTCTTA.

The V gene is TRBV20-1, the J gene TRBJ2-7, with 11 bases fitting TRBD1. The CDR3 extends over 14 amino acids. Germline trimming cut 2 bases from V and 7 bases from J; bases unmatched to any gene: 7. Per germline, CDR1 DFQATT and CDR2 SNEGSKA (reference sequence). The CDR3 reads CSARRGQGAKEQYF. CDR3 coding DNA: TGCAGTGCTAGACGTGGACAGGGGGCGAAAGAGCAGTACTTC.

The chain joins TRBV20-1 to TRBJ2-2; no clear D gene. CDR1 and CDR2 from the germline V gene are DFQATT and SNEGSKA (reference sequence). V lost 6 bases, J lost 5 bases, and 13 bases lay in between. The CDR3 length is 13 residues. DNA for the CDR3: TGCAGTGCCCCCGCCGAGAGTACCGGGGAGCTGTTTTTT. Its protein product is CSAPAESTGELFF.

This clonotype was counted at least ten times. The rearrangement links TRBV7-9 to TRBJ2-7; D is unclear. Trimming took 5 bases from V and 2 from J, leaving 10 bases between them. There are 13 residues in the CDR3. The germline gives CDR1 SEHNR, CDR2 FQNEAQ (reference sequence). DNA of the CDR3: TGTGCCAGCAGCCGGCGCAGAGCCTACGAGCAGTACTTC. Its translation: CASSRRRAYEQYF.

This clonotype was picked up a small number of times. V gene TRBV4-1 combines with J gene TRBJ2-5, with D perhaps matching TRBD2 (6 bases). The V end lost 4 bases, the J end lost 5 bases, and 14 bases lay between the germline ends. Germline V gene data show CDR1 as MGHRA and CDR2 as YSYEKL. CDR3 length: 14 amino acids. CDR3 amino acids: CASSPIGGLETQYF. The DNA for the CDR3 is TGCGCCAGCAGCCCCATAGGAGGGCTGGAGACCCAGTACTTC.

The gene calls are TRBV19 and TRBJ1-1; D may be TRBD1 (5 bases). Germline V lookup: CDR1 LNHDA, CDR2 SQIVND (reference sequence). The CDR3 has 13 residues. Trimming cost V 6 bases and J 5 bases, with 13 bases left between them. CDR3 in amino acids: CASSAGMGTEAFF. The CDR3, as DNA: TGTGCCAGTAGCGCAGGGATGGGTACTGAAGCTTTCTTT.

This clonotype showed up many times. The chain carries TRBV5-1 and TRBJ1-1; D is uncertain. This CDR3 is built from 14 residues. From germline, CDR1 is SGHRS and CDR2 YFSETQ. The V end was cut by 4 bases, the J end by 3 bases, with 13 bases between. The CDR3 loop reads CASSSQPTDTEAFF. CDR3 DNA sequence: TGCGCCAGCAGCAGTCAACCAACGGACACTGAAGCTTTCTTT.

This clonotype was observed at least ten times. The gene calls are TRBV11-2 and TRBJ2-3; 7 bases agree with TRBD2. This CDR3 has 13 amino acids. V dropped 3 bases and J dropped 6; count of bases not matched to a gene: 3. Germline V CDR1 and CDR2: SGHAT, FQNNGV. The CDR3 DNA follows: TGTGCCAGCAGCTTCGGGGGGTGGGATACGCAGTATTTT. It specifies CASSFGGWDTQYF.

The chain recombines TRBV5-1 with TRBJ2-7; TRBD1 or TRBD2 may be the D gene (5 bases each). The CDR3 covers 14 residues. The V gene lost 6 bases and the J gene lost 3 bases, with 16 bases spanning the gap. The germline V gene encodes CDR1 SGHRS and CDR2 YFSETQ. CDR3 DNA sequence: TGCGCCAGCACCAGAGGGGCAGAAGGCTACGAGCAGTACTTC. It translates to CASTRGAEGYEQYF.

CDR3 bases: TGTGCCAGCAGTGAAGAGGGTAGCGGGGGAGGCTACGAGCAGTACTTC. The encoded protein is CASSEEGSGGGYEQYF. This chain connects TRBV25-1 to TRBJ2-7, with TRBD2 matching 9 bases. The CDR3 runs 16 residues. Per germline, CDR1 MGHDK and CDR2 SYGVNS. The J segment lost 3 bases and the V segment lost 2 bases, leaving 8 bases of the junction unmatched.

The CDR3 DNA follows: TGTGCCAGCAGCTTCCATAATTCACCCCTCCACTTT. Protein product: CASSFHNSPLHF. J is TRBJ1-6 and V is TRBV27; D is unclear. The ends were cut back, 6 bases at V and 5 bases at J, with 5 bases in the middle. The CDR3 extends over 12 amino acids. CDR1 is MNHEY and CDR2 is SMNVEV in the germline V gene (reference sequence).

This clonotype was counted only a few times. The rearrangement uses TRBV20-1 and TRBJ2-1, with unresolved D. The length of the CDR3 is 13 residues. The V and J ends lost 6 bases and 5 bases respectively, with 14 bases between them. The germline gives CDR1 DFQATT, CDR2 SNEGSKA (reference sequence). The CDR3 reads CSASPDANNEQFF. CDR3 nucleotides: TGCAGTGCCAGTCCGGACGCTAACAATGAGCAGTTCTTC.

This clonotype occurred many times. The chain joins TRBV28 to TRBJ2-3; D is undetermined. Trimming pared 5 bases from V and 2 bases from J, leaving 11 bases between. The CDR3 runs to 14 residues. Germline V gene sequence: CDR1 MDHEN, CDR2 SYDVKM. As DNA, the CDR3 is TGTGCCAGCAGTCCAATCGGAACCACAGATACGCAGTATTTT. Translation gives CASSPIGTTDTQYF.

The V gene is TRBV6-1, the J gene TRBJ2-1; D possibly corresponds to TRBD2 (6 bases). This CDR3 region has 15 residues. CDR1 and CDR2 (germline): MNHNS, SASEGT. Trimming left V 5 bases short and J 6 bases short, with 17 bases between. The DNA for the CDR3 is TGTGCCAGCAGTTTCGGGAGAAGCGGCGTCAATGAGCAGTTCTTC. Protein product: CASSFGRSGVNEQFF.

This clonotype was seen more than once but under ten times. The chain employs TRBV20-1 and TRBJ1-1, with 7 bases matching TRBD1. With V trimmed by 4 bases and J by 3 bases, 8 bases remained unmatched. CDR3 size: 14 residues. CDR1 and CDR2 (germline): DFQATT, SNEGSKA (reference sequence). As DNA, the CDR3 is TGCAGTGCTACCTCTGATGACAGGGACACTGAAGCTTTCTTT. This sequence encodes CSATSDDRDTEAFF.

The V and J genes are TRBV6-5 and TRBJ1-2, with D tentatively TRBD1 (6 bases). The CDR3 length is 15 residues. Deletions cut 0 bases from V and 3 bases from J, with 11 bases between. Germline CDR1 and CDR2: MNHEY and SVGAGI. The CDR3 bases are TGTGCCAGCAGTTACTCATGGGGGCAAGACTATGGCTACACCTTC. Translating it yields CASSYSWGQDYGYTF.